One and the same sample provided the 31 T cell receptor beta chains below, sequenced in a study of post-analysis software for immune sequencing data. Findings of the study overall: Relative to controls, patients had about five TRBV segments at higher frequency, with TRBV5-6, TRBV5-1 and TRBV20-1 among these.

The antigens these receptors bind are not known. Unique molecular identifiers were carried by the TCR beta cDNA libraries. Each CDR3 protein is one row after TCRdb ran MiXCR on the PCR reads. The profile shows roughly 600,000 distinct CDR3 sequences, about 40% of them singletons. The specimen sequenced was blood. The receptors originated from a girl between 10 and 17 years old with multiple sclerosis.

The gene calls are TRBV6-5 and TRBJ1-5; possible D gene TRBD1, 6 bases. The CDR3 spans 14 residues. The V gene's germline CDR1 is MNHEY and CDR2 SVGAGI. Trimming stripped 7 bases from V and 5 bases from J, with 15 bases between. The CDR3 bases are TGTGCCAGCACCAGCAGGGGCGCGGATCAGCCCCAGCATTTT. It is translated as CASTSRGADQPQHF.

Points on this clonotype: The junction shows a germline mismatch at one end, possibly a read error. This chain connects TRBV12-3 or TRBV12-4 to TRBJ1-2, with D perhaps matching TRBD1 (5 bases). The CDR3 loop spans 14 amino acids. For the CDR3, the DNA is TGTGCCGGCAGTTTAATGGGGGACGGGTATGGCTACACCTTC. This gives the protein CAGSLMGDGYGYTF.

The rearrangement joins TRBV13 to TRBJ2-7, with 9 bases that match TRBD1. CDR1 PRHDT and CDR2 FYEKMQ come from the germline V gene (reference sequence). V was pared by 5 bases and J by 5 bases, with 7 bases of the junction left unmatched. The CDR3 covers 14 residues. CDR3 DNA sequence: TGTGCCAGCAGCAGAAACAGGGGGCTCAACGAGCAGTACTTC. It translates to CASSRNRGLNEQYF.

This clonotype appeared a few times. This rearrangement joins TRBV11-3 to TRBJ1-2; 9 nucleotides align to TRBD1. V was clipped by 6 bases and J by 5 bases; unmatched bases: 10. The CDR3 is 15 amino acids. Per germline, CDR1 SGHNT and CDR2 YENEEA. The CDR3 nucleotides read TGTGCCAGCAGTTTGCGTAACAGGGGGCTGTATGGCTACACCTTC. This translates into CASSLRNRGLYGYTF.

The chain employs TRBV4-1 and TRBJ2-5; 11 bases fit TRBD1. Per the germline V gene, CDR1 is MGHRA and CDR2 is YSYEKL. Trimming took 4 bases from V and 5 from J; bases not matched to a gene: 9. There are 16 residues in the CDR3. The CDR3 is CASSPGQGGASETQYF. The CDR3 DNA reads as TGCGCCAGCAGCCCGGGACAGGGGGGCGCTTCGGAGACCCAGTACTTC.

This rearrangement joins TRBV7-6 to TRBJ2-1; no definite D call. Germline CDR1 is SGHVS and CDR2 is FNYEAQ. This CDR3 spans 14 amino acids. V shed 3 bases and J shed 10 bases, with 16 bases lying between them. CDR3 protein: CASSLTESSYEQFF. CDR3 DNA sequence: TGTGCCAGCAGCTTGACCGAGAGCTCCTACGAGCAGTTCTTC.

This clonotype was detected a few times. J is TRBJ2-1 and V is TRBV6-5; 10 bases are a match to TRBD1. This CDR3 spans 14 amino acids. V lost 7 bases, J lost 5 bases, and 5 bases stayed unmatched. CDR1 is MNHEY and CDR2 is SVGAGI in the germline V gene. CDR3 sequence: CASIWTGGNNEQFF. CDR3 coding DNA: TGTGCCAGCATCTGGACAGGGGGGAACAATGAGCAGTTCTTC.

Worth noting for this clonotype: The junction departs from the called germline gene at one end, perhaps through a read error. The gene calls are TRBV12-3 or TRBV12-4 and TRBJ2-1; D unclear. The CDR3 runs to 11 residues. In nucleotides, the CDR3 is TGTGCCGGCAGTCCCCTAGATGAGCAGTTCTTC. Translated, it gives CAGSPLDEQFF.

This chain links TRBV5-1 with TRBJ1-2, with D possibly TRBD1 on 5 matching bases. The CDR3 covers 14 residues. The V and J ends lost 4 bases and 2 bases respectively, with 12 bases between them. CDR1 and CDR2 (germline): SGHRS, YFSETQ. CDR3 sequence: CASSTEPGNYGYTF. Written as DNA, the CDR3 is TGCGCCAGCAGCACCGAGCCAGGGAACTATGGCTACACCTTC.

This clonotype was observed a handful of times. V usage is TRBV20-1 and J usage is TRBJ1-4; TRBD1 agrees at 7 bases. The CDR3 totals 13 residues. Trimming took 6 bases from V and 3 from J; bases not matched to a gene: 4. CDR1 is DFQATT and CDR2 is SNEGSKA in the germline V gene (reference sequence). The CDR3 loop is CSALQGSNEKLFF. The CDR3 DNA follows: TGCAGTGCCTTACAGGGGTCTAATGAAAAACTGTTTTTT.

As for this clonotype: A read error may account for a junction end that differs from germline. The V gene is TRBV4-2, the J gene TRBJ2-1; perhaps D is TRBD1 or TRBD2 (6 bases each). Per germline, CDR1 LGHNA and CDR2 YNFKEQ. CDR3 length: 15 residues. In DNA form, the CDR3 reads TGTGCCGGCAGCCAAGATTTGGAGGGGGGCCTTGAGCAGTTCTTC. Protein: CAGSQDLEGGLEQFF.

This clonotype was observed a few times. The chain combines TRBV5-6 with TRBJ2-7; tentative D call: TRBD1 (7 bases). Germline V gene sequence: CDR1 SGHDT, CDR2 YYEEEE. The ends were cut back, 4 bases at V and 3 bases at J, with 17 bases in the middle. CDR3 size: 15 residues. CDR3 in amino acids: CASSTTGRPFYEQYF. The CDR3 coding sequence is TGTGCCAGCAGCACGACAGGGAGGCCATTCTACGAGCAGTACTTC. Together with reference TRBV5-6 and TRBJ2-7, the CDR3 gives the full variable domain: DAGVTQSPTHLIKTRGQQVTLRCSPKSGHDTVSWYQQALGQGPQFIFQYYEEEERQRGNFPDRFSGHQFPNYSSELNVNALLLGDSALYLCASSTTGRPFYEQYFGPGTRLTVT.

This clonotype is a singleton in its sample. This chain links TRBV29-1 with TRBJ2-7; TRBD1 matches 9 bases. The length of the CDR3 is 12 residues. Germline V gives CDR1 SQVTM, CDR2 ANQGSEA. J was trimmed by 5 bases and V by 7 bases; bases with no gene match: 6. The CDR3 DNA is TGCAGCGGCGGGACAGGGAACGACGAGCAGTACTTC. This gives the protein CSGGTGNDEQYF.

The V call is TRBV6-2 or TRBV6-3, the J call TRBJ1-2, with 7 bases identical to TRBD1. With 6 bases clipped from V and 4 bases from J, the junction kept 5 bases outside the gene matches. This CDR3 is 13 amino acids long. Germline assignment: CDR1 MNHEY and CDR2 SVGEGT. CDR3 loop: CASSTGVSYGYTF. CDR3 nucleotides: TGTGCCAGCAGCACAGGGGTTTCCTATGGCTACACCTTC.

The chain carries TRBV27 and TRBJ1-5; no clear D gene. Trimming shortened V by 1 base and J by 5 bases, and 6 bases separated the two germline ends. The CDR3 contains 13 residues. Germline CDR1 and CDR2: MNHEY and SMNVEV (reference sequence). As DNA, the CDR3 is TGTGCCAGCAGTTTATTGGCCGATCAGCCCCAGCATTTT. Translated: CASSLLADQPQHF.

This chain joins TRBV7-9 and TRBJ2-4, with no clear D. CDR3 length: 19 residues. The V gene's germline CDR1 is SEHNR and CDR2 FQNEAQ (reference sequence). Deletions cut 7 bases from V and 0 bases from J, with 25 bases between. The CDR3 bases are TGTGCCAGCAACCCGCCTCCGGGTCATGGCAGGATAGCCAAAAACATTCAGTACTTC. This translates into CASNPPPGHGRIAKNIQYF.

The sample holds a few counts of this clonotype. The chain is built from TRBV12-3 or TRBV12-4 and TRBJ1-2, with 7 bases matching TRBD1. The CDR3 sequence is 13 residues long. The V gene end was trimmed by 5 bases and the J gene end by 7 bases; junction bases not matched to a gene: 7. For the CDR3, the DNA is TGTGCCAGCAGTCCCGGACAGGTACTTGGCTACACCTTC. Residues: CASSPGQVLGYTF.

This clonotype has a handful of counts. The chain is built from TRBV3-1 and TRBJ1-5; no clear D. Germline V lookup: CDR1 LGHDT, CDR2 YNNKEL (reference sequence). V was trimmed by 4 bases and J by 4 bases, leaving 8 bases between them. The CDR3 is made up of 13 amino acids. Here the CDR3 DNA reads TGTGCCAGCAGCCCTCTGAGTAATCAGCCCCAGCATTTT. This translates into CASSPLSNQPQHF.

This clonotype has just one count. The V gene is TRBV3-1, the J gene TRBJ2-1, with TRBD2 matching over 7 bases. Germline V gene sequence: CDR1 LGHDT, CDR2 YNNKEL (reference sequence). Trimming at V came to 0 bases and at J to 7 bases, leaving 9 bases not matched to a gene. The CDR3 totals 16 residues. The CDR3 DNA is TGTGCCAGCAGCCAAGAGCGGCGGGAGCCCAGGAATGAGCAGTTCTTC. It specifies CASSQERREPRNEQFF.

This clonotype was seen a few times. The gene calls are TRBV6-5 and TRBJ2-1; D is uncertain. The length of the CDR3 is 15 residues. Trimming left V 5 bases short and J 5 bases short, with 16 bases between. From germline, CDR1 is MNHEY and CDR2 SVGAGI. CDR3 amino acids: CASSPTFPRNNEQFF. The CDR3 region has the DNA TGTGCCAGCAGTCCGACGTTCCCCCGGAACAATGAGCAGTTCTTC.

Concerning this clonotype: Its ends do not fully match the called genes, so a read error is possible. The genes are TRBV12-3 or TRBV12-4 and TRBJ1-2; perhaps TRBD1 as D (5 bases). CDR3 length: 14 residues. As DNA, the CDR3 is TGTGCCAGCAGATTGGTGGAGGGAGGGGATGGCTGCACCTTC. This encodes CASRLVEGGDGCTF.

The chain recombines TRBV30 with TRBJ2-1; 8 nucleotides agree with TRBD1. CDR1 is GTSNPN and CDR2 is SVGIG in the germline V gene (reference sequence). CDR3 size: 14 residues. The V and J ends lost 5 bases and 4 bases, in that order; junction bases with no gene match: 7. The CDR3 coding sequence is TGTGCCTGGGGGCCGGGACAGGCTTACAATGAGCAGTTCTTC. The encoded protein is CAWGPGQAYNEQFF.

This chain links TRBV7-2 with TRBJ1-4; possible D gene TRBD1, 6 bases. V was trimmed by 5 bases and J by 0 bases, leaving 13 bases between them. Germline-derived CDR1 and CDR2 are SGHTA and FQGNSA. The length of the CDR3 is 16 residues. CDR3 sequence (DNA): TGTGCCAGCAGCCGTCGACAGGCTGCAACTAATGAAAAACTGTTTTTT. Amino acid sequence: CASSRRQAATNEKLFF.

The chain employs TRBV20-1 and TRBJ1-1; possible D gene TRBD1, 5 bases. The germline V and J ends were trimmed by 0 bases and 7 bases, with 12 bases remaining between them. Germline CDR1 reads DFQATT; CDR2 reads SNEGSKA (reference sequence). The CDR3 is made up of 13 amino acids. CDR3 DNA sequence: TGCAGTGCTAGAGATAGGGGCCAACATGAAGCTTTCTTT. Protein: CSARDRGQHEAFF.

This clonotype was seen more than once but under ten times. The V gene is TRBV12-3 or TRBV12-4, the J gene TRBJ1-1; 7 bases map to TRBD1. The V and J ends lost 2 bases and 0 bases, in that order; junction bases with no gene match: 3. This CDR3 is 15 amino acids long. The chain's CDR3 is CASSLQGGLNTEAFF. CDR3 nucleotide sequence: TGTGCCAGCAGTTTACAAGGGGGCTTGAACACTGAAGCTTTCTTT.

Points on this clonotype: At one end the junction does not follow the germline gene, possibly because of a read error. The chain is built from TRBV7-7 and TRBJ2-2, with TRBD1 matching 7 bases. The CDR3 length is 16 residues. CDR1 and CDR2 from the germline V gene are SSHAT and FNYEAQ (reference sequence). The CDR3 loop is CASSILPGQLTGELFF. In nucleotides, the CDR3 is TGTGCTAGCAGCATACTCCCGGGACAGTTAACCGGGGAGCTGTTTTTT.

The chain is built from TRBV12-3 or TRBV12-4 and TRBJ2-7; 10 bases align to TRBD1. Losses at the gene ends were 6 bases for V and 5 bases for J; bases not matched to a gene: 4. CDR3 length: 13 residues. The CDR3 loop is CASRPDRGNEQYF. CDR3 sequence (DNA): TGTGCCAGCAGACCGGACAGGGGGAACGAGCAGTACTTC.

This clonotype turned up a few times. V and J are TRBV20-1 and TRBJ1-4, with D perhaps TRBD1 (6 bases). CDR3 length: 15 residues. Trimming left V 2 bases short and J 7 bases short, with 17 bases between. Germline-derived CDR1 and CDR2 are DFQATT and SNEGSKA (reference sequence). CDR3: CSARPSMQGSEKLFF. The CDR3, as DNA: TGCAGTGCTAGACCCTCGATGCAGGGGTCTGAAAAACTGTTTTTT.

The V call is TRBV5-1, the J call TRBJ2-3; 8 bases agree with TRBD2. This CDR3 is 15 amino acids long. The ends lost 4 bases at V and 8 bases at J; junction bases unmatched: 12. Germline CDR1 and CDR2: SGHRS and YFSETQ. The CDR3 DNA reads TGCGCCAGCAGCGCCTCCGGGACTAGAGACTCTACGCAGTATTTT. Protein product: CASSASGTRDSTQYF.

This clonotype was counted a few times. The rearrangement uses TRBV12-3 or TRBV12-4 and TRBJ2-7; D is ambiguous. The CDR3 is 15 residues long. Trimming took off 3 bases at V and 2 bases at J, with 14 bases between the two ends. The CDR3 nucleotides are TGTGCCAGCAGTTTGGGCCTAGACCCCCCCTACGAGCAGTACTTC. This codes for CASSLGLDPPYEQYF.

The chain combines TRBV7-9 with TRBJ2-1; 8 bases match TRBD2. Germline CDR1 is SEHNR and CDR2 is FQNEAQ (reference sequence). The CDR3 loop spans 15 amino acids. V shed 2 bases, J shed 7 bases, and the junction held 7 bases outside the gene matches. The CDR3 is CASSLSAGGSNEQFF. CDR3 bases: TGTGCCAGCAGCTTAAGTGCGGGGGGATCAAATGAGCAGTTCTTC.